A few counts support the clone carrying this T cell receptor (beta chain). Antigen specificity is unknown. CDR1 DFQATT and CDR2 SNEGSKA come from the germline V gene (reference sequence). V dropped 3 bases and J dropped 5 bases, with 13 bases sitting between them. The CDR3 length is 13 residues. These data originate in a study of blood T cells in healthy people across ages. Regarding the study as a whole: Versus aged donors, long-lived donors had higher diversity and more naive CD4+ cells. The study lacked donor CMV status, which possibly confounded expanded clonotype changes.

A second PCR, run for roughly 7 to 11 cycles, used a sample-barcoded 5' primer plus a J-beta primer mix. TCRdb used MiXCR to reprocess the 5' RACE reads, holding one entry per CDR3 protein. The repertoire has roughly 730,000 distinct CDR3 sequences, more than 55% of them found once; the top ten carry 20% to 30%. Every donor gave 7.5 to 10 milliliters of peripheral blood. Total RNA was isolated from each sample in quantities of at least 5 micrograms. The chain carries TRBV20-1 and TRBJ2-5; TRBD2 might be the D (5 bases). The sample taken for sequencing was blood. The sequence was collected from a man between 35 and 55 years old in good health. The CDR3 region is CSASYQRAETQYF. CDR3 DNA sequence: TGCAGTGCTAGTTACCAGAGGGCCGAGACCCAGTACTTC.